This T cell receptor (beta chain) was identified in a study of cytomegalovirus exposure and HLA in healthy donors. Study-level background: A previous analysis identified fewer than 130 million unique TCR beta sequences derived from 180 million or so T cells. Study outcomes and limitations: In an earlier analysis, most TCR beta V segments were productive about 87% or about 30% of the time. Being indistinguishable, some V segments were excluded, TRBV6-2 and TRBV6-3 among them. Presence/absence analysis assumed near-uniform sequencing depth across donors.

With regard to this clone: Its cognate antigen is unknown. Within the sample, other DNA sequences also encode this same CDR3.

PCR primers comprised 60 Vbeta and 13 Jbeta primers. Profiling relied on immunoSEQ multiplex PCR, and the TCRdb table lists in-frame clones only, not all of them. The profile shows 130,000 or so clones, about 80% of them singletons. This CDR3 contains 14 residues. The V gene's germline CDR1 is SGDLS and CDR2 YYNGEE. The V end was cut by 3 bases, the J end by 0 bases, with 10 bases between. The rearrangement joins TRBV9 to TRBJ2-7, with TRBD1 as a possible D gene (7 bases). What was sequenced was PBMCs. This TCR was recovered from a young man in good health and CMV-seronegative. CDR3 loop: CASSARDSSYEQYF. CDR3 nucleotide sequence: TGTGCCAGCAGCGCGCGGGACAGCTCCTACGAGCAGTACTTC.